Listed below are T cell receptor beta chains from one sample, sequenced in a study of Graves' ophthalmopathy and Graves' hyperthyroidism. TCRdb itself ran the multiplex PCR reads through MiXCR, one entry per CDR3 protein. The sample lists about 480,000 distinct CDR3 sequences, about 15% occurring once. Material: blood. These receptors were collected from a woman aged 25 to 39 with Graves' ophthalmopathy. Both conserved end residues are trimmed from each CDR3. The order of the fields is V gene, D gene, J gene, CDR3 protein. A D gene is named only where the DNA matches it firmly.

v_gene: TRBV11-2; d_gene: .; j_gene: TRBJ1-1; CDR3aa: ASSIHGVNTEAF
v_gene: TRBV25-1; d_gene: .; j_gene: TRBJ2-6; CDR3aa: ASSEYQAGGANVLT
v_gene: TRBV28; d_gene: TRBD2; j_gene: TRBJ2-7; CDR3aa: ASIPGGSGTYEQY
v_gene: TRBV6-2/TRBV6-3; d_gene: .; j_gene: TRBJ2-5; CDR3aa: ASTRGRRETQY
v_gene: TRBV6-2/TRBV6-3; d_gene: .; j_gene: TRBJ2-7; CDR3aa: ASSTSYEQY
v_gene: TRBV7-2; d_gene: .; j_gene: TRBJ2-7; CDR3aa: ASSSSGGGSYEQY
v_gene: TRBV30; d_gene: .; j_gene: TRBJ1-2; CDR3aa: AWSVFPVRTDGYT
v_gene: TRBV12-5; d_gene: .; j_gene: TRBJ2-1; CDR3aa: ASGLAFRTRYNEQF
v_gene: TRBV5-1; d_gene: .; j_gene: TRBJ1-5; CDR3aa: ASSPLGGVTQPQH
v_gene: TRBV12-3/TRBV12-4; d_gene: .; j_gene: TRBJ1-1; CDR3aa: ASQKSGGTEAF
v_gene: TRBV6-1; d_gene: .; j_gene: TRBJ1-5; CDR3aa: ASSLTGRPNQPQH
v_gene: TRBV6-5; d_gene: .; j_gene: TRBJ1-2; CDR3aa: ASSYAPGDYGYT
v_gene: TRBV7-2; d_gene: .; j_gene: TRBJ2-7; CDR3aa: ASSFGGVGEQY
v_gene: TRBV28; d_gene: TRBD1; j_gene: TRBJ1-1; CDR3aa: ASRSGGWNTEAF
v_gene: TRBV6-1; d_gene: .; j_gene: TRBJ2-7; CDR3aa: ASSENKWGHLLLEQY
v_gene: TRBV20-1; d_gene: TRBD2; j_gene: TRBJ2-5; CDR3aa: SALGLAVETQY
v_gene: TRBV4-1; d_gene: .; j_gene: TRBJ2-5; CDR3aa: ASSQVGRETGETQY
v_gene: TRBV19; d_gene: TRBD1; j_gene: TRBJ1-2; CDR3aa: ASSPNAPTGEDYGYT